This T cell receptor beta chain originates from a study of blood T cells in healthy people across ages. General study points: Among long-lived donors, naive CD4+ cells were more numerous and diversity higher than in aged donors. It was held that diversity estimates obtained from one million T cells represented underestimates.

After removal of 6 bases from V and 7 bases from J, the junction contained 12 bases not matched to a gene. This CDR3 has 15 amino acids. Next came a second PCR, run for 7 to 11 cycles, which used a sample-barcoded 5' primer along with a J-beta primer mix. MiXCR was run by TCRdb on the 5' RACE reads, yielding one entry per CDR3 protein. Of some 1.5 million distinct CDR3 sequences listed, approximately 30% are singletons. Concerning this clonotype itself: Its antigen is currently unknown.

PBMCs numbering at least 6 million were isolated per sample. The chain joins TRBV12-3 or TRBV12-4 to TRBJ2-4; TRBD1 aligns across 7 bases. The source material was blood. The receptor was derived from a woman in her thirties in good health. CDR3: CASSPQGQVGNIQYF. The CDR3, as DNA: TGTGCCAGCAGCCCCCAAGGACAGGTAGGGAACATTCAGTACTTC.